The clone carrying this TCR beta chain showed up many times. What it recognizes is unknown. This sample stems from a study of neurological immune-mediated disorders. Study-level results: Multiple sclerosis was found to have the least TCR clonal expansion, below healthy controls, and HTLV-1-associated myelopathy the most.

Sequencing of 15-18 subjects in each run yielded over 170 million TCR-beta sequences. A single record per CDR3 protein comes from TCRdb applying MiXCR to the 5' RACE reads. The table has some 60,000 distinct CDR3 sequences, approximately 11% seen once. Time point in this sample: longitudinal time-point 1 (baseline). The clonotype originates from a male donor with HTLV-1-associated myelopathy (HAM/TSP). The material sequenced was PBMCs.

Here the CDR3 DNA reads TGTGCCAGCAGCTTAGAACGACAGGGGTCAGAGACCCAGTACTTC. Protein product: CASSLERQGSETQYF. The chain couples TRBV7-9 to TRBJ2-5, with 8 positions matching TRBD1. This CDR3 region has 15 residues. Germline trimming cut 1 base from V and 4 bases from J; bases unmatched to any gene: 5. Germline lookup yields CDR1 SEHNR and CDR2 FQNEAQ (reference sequence).